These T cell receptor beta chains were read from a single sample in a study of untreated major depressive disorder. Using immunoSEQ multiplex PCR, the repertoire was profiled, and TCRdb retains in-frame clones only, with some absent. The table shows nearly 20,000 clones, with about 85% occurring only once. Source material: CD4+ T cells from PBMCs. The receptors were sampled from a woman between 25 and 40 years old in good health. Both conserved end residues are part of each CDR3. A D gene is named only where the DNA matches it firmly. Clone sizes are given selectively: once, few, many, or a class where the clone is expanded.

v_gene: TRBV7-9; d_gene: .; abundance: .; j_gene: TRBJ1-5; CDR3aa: CASSLINQPQHF; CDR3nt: TGTGCCAGCAGCTTAATAAATCAGCCCCAGCATTTT
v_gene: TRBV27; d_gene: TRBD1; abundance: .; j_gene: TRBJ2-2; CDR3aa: CASSFGQGIIGELFF; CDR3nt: TGTGCCAGCAGTTTCGGACAGGGGATAATAGGGGAGCTGTTTTTT
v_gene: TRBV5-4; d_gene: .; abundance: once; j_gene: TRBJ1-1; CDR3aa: CASSPDRMPEAFF; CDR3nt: TGTGCCAGCAGCCCCGACAGGATGCCTGAAGCTTTCTTT
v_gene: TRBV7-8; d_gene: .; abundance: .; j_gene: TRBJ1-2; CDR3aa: CASSPGLVGGNYGYTF; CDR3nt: TGTGCCAGCAGCCCCGGCCTCGTAGGAGGGAACTATGGCTACACCTTC
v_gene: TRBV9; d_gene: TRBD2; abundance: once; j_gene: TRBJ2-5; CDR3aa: CASSQGTSGIRETQYF; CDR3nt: TGTGCCAGCAGCCAAGGGACTAGCGGTATCCGAGAGACCCAGTACTTC
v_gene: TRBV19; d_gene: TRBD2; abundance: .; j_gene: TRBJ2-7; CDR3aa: CASASGTSGREQYF; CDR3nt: TGTGCCAGTGCCTCCGGGACTAGCGGAAGGGAGCAGTACTTC
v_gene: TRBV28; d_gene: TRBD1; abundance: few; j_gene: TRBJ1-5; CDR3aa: CASSLNDRDRYYSNQPQHF; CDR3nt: TGTGCCAGCAGTTTAAACGACAGGGATAGGTATTACAGCAATCAGCCCCAGCATTTT
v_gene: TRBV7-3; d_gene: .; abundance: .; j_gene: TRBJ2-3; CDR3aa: CASSLTRGPTDTQYF; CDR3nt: TGTGCCAGCAGCTTAACCAGGGGACCCACAGATACGCAGTATTTT
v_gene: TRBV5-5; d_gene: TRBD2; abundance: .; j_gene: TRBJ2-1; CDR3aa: CASSLVAGGIGNEQFF; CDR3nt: TGTGCCAGCAGCTTGGTCGCGGGAGGAATTGGCAATGAGCAGTTCTTC
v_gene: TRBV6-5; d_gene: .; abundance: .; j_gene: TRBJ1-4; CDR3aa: CASSSGDGDEKLFF; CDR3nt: TGTGCCAGCAGTTCGGGGGACGGAGATGAAAAACTGTTTTTT
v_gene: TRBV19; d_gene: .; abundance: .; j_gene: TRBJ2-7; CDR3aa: CASSMLSGDEQYF; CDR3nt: TGTGCCAGTAGTATGCTGTCCGGGGACGAGCAGTACTTC
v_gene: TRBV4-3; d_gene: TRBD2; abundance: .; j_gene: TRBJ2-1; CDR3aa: CASSQDVAGGKYNEQFF; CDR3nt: TGCGCCAGCAGCCAAGATGTTGCGGGAGGGAAATACAATGAGCAGTTCTTC
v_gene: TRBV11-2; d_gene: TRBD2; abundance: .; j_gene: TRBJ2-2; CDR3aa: CASSLTSGGLAGELFF; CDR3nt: TGTGCCAGCAGTTTGACTAGCGGGGGACTGGCCGGGGAGCTGTTTTTT
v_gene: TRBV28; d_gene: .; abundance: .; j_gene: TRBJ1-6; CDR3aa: CASRLKHSPLHF; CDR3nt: TGTGCCAGCAGGCTAAAACATTCACCCCTCCACTTT
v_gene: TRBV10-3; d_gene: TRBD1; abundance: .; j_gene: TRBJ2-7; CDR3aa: CAISGSGQGYEQYF; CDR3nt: TGTGCCATCAGTGGGTCGGGACAGGGCTACGAGCAGTACTTC
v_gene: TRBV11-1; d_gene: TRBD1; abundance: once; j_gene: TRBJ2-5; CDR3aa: CASSLSLGQGIKTQYF; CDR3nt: TGTGCCAGCAGCTTGAGTTTGGGACAGGGGATAAAGACCCAGTACTTC